The TCR beta chain described here comes from a study of T-cell reconstitution after alpha-beta-depleted transplantation in children. Study-level findings and limits: Roughly two months post-transplant, alpha-beta T cells reportedly originated from several hundred graft clones that had expanded.

Many counts were recorded for this clonotype. Its antigen is unidentified. The TCRbeta library was prepared with unique molecular identifiers. A single record per CDR3 protein comes from TCRdb applying MiXCR to the PCR reads. The sample carries 200,000 to 250,000 distinct CDR3 sequences, approximately 11% recorded once. The sample here was PBMCs, taken before TCRalphabeta/CD19-depleted stem cell transplant. The TCR was taken from a child in the first two years of life with acute myeloid leukemia, due to receive a stem cell transplant.

The CDR3 nucleotides read TGCGCCAGCAGCTTTGGACAGGGGGCATGGGAGACCCAGTACTTC. It encodes CASSFGQGAWETQYF. The rearrangement uses TRBV5-1 and TRBJ2-5; TRBD1 matches at 11 bases. Germline CDR1 is SGHRS and CDR2 is YFSETQ. The CDR3 is made up of 15 amino acids. The V and J ends lost 2 bases and 5 bases, in that order; junction bases with no gene match: 5.